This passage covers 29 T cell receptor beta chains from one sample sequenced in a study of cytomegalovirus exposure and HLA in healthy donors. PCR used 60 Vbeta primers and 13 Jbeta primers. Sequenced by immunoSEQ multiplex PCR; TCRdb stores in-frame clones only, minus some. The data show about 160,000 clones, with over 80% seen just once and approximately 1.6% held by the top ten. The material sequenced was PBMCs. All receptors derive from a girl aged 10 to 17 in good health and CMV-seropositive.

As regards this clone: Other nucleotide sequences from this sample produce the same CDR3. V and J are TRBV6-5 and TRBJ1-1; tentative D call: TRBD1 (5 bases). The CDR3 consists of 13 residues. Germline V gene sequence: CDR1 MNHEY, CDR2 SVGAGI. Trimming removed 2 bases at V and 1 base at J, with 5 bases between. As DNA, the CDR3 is TGTGCCAGCAGTTACGACAGGAACACTGAAGCTTTCTTT. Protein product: CASSYDRNTEAFF.

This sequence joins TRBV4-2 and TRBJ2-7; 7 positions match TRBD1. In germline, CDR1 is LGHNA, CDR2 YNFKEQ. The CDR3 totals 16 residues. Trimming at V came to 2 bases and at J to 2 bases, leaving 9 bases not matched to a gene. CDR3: CASSQHPGTDTYEQYF. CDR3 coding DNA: TGTGCCAGCAGCCAACATCCCGGGACAGACACCTACGAGCAGTACTTC.

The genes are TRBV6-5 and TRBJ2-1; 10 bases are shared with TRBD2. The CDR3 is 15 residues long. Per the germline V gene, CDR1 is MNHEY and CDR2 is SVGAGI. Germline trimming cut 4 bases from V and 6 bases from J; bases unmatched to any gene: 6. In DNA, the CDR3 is TGTGCCAGCAGTTTAGCGGGGGGTGTGATCAATGAGCAGTTCTTC. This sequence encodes CASSLAGGVINEQFF.

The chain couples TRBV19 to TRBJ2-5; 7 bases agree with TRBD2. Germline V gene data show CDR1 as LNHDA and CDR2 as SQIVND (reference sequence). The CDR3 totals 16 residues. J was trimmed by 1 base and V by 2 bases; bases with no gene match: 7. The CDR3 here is CASSIRSRGSQETQYF. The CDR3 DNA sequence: TGTGCCAGTAGTATACGATCGCGGGGGAGCCAAGAGACCCAGTACTTC.

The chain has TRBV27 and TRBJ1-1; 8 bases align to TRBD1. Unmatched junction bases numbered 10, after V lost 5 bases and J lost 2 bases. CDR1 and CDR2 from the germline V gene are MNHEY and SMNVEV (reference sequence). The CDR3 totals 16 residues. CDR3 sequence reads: CASSIMLDRVNTEAFF. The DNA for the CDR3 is TGTGCCAGCAGTATTATGCTGGACAGGGTTAACACTGAAGCTTTCTTT.

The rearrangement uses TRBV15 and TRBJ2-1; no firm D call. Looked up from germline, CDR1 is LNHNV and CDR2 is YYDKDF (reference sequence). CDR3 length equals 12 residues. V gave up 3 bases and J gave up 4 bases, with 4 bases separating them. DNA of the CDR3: TGTGCCACCAGCAGCCAATACAATGAGCAGTTCTTC. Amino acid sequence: CATSSQYNEQFF. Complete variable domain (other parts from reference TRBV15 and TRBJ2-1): DAMVIQNPRYQVTQFGKPVTLSCSQTLNHNVMYWYQQKSSQAPKLLFHYYDKDFNNEADTPDNFQSRRPNTSFCFLDIRSPGLGDTAMYLCATSSQYNEQFFGPGTRLTVL.

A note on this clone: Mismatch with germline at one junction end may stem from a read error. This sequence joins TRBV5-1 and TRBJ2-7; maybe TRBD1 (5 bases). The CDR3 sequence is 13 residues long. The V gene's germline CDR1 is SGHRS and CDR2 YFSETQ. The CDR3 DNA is TGCGCCAGCAGCTGGGCAGGGATCTACGGGCAGTACTTC. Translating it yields CASSWAGIYGQYF.

CDR3: CASSQDFPGDEQFF. The CDR3 DNA follows: TGTGCCAGCAGTCAGGACTTCCCCGGCGATGAGCAGTTCTTC. This sequence joins TRBV6-6 and TRBJ2-1; a possible D gene is TRBD2 (5 bases). V lost 5 bases and J lost 8, with 16 bases in between. The CDR3 has 14 amino acids. Germline-derived CDR1 and CDR2 are MNHNY and SVGAGI (reference sequence).

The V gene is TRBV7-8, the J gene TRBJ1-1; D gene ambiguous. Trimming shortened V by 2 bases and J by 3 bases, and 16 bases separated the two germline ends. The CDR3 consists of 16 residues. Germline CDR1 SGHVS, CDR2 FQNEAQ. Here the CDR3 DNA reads TGTGCCAGCAGCTTAAGGGTGGCGGGAACGGACACTGAAGCTTTCTTT. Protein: CASSLRVAGTDTEAFF.

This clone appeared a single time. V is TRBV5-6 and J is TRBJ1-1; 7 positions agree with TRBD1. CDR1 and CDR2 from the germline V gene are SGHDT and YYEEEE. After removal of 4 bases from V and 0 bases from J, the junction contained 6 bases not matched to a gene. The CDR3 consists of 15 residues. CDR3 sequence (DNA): TGTGCCAGCAGCCCCGGGACAGCTATGAACACTGAAGCTTTCTTT. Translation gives CASSPGTAMNTEAFF.

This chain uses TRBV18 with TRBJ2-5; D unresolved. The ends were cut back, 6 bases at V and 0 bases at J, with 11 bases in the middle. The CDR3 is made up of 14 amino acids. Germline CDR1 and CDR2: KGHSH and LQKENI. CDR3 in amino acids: CASSITSDQETQYF. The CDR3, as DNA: TGTGCCAGCTCCATCACGTCGGACCAAGAGACCCAGTACTTC.

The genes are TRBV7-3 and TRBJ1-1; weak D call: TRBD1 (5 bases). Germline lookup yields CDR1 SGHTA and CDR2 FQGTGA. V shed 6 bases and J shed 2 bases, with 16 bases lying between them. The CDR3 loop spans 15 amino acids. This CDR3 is CASRPDGHLNTEAFF. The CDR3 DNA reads TGTGCCAGCAGGCCCGATGGACACCTCAACACTGAAGCTTTCTTT.

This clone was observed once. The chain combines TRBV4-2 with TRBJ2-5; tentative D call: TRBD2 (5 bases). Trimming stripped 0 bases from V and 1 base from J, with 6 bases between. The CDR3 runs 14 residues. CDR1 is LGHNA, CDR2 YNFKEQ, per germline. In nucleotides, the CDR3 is TGTGCCAGCAGCCAAGATCGGGGCCAAGAGACCCAGTACTTC. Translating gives CASSQDRGQETQYF.

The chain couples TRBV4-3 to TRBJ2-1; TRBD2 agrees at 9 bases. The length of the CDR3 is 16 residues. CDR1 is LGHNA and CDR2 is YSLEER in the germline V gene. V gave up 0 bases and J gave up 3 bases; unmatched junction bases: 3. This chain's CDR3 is CASSQDGGGVYNEQFF. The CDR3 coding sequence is TGCGCCAGCAGCCAAGATGGCGGGGGGGTCTACAATGAGCAGTTCTTC.

In nucleotides, the CDR3 is TGTGCCACCAGCAGAGACGTTGTAAGGGGGCGCAGGACTGAAGCTTTCTTT. Its translation is CATSRDVVRGRRTEAFF. The chain uses TRBV15 and TRBJ1-1; 7 bases match TRBD1. Germline loops: CDR1 LNHNV, CDR2 YYDKDF (reference sequence). The trim removed 0 bases at V and 5 bases at J, leaving 12 bases unmatched. CDR3 length: 17 amino acids.

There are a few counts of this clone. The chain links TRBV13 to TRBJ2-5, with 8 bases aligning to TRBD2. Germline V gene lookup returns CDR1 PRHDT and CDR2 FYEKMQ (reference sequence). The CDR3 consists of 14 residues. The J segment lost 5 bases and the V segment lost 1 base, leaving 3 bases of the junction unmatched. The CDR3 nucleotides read TGTGCCAGCAGCTTAGCGGGGGGGCTGGAGACCCAGTACTTC. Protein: CASSLAGGLETQYF. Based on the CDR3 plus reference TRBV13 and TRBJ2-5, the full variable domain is AAGVIQSPRHLIKEKRETATLKCYPIPRHDTVYWYQQGPGQDPQFLISFYEKMQSDKGSIPDRFSAQQFSDYHSELNMSSLELGDSALYFCASSLAGGLETQYFGPGTRLLVL.

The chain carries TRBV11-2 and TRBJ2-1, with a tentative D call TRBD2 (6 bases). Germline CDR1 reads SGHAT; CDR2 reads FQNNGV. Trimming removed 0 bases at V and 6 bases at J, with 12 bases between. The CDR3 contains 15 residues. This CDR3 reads CASSLDSLASNEQFF. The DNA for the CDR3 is TGTGCCAGCAGCTTAGATAGTCTAGCGAGCAATGAGCAGTTCTTC.

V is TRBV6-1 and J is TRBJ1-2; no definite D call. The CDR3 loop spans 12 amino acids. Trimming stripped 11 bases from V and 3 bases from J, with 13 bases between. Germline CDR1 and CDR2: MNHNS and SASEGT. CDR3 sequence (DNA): TGTGCCGGCATAATGGCGGACTATGGCTACACCTTC. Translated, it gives CAGIMADYGYTF.

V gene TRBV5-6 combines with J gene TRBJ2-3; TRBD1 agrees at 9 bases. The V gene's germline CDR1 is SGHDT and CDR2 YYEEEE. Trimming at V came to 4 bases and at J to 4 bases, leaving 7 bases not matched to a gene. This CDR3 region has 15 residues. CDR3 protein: CASSPGQGLSDTQYF. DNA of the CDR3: TGTGCCAGCAGCCCCGGACAGGGGCTCTCAGATACGCAGTATTTT. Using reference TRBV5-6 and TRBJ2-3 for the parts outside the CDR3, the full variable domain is DAGVTQSPTHLIKTRGQQVTLRCSPKSGHDTVSWYQQALGQGPQFIFQYYEEEERQRGNFPDRFSGHQFPNYSSELNVNALLLGDSALYLCASSPGQGLSDTQYFGPGTRLTVL.

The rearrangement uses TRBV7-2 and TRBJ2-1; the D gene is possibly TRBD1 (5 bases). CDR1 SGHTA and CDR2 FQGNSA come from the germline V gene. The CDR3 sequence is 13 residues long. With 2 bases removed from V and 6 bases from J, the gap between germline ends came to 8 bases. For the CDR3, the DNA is TGTGCCAGCAGCTTACCAGGGTTCAATGAGCAGTTCTTC. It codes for CASSLPGFNEQFF. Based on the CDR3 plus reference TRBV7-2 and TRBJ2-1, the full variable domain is GAGVSQSPSNKVTEKGKDVELRCDPISGHTALYWYRQSLGQGLEFLIYFQGNSAPDKSGLPSDRFSAERTGGSVSTLTIQRTQQEDSAVYLCASSLPGFNEQFFGPGTRLTVL.

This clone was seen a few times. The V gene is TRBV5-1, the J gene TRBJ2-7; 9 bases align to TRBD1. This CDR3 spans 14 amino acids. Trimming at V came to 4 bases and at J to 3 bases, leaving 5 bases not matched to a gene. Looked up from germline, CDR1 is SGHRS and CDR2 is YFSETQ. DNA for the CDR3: TGCGCCAGCAGCCTTACGACAGGGGGCTACGAGCAGTACTTC. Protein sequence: CASSLTTGGYEQYF.

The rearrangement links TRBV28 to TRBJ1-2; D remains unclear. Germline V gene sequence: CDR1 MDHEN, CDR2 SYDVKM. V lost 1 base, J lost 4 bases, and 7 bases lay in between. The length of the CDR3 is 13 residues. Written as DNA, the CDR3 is TGTGCCAGCAGTTTATCAGGAGGCTATGGCTACACCTTC. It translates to CASSLSGGYGYTF.

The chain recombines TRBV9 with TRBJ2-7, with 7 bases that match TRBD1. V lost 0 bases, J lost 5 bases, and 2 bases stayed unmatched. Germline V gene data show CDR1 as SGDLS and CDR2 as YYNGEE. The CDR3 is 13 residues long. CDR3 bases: TGTGCCAGCAGCGTAGCCCAGGGGGACGAGCAGTACTTC. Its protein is CASSVAQGDEQYF.

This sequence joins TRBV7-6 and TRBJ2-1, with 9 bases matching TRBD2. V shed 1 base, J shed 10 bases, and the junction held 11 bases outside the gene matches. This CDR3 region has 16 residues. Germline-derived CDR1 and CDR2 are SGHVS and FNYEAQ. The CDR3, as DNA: TGTGCCAGCAGCTTAGAAATGGCGGGGGGGCCGCTCGAGCAGTTCTTC. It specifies CASSLEMAGGPLEQFF.

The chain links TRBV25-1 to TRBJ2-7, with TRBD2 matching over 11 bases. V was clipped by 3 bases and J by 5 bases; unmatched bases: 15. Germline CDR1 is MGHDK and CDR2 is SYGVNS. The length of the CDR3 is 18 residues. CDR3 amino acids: CASSEYRGQTSGIDEQYF. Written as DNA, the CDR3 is TGTGCCAGCAGTGAGTACAGGGGGCAGACTAGCGGGATTGACGAGCAGTACTTC.

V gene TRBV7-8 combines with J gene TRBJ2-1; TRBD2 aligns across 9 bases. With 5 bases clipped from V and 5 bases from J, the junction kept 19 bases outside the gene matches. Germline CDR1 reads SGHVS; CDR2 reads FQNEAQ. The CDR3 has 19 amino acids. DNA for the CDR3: TGTGCCAGCAGCCACCGCCGTAGGAGCGGGGGGCCGTCTAACAATGAGCAGTTCTTC. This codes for CASSHRRRSGGPSNNEQFF.

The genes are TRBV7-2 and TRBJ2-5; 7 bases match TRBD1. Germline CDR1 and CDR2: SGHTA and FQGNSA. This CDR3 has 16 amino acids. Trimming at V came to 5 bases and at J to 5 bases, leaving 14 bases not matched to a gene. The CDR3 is CASSANNPGGVETQYF. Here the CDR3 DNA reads TGTGCCAGCAGCGCCAACAACCCAGGGGGAGTTGAGACCCAGTACTTC.

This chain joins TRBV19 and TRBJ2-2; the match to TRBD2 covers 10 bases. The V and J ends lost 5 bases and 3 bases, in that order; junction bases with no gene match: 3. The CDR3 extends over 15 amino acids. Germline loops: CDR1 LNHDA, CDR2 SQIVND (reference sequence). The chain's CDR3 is CASSSSGSYTGELFF. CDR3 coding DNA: TGTGCCAGTAGTTCTAGCGGGAGTTACACCGGGGAGCTGTTTTTT.

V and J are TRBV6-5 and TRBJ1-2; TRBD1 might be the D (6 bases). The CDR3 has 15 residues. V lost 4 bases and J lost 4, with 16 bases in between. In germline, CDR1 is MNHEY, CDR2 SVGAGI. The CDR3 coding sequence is TGTGCCAGCAGTTGGGGTCGGGGGGCAATCTATGGCTACACCTTC. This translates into CASSWGRGAIYGYTF.